What follows are 11 T cell receptor beta chains derived from one specimen sequenced in a study of blood T cell repertoires in COVID-19. Repertoires were generated with immunoSEQ multiplex PCR, while TCRdb's copy carries only in-frame clones and drops some. There are tens of thousands of clones in the sample; roughly 88% occur only once, and about 5.3% lies in the top ten. Specimen: peripheral blood. The source of these receptors is a man over 45 with active COVID-19.

The rearrangement joins TRBV28 to TRBJ1-1; D is unclear. Per germline, CDR1 MDHEN and CDR2 SYDVKM. The V gene lost 2 bases and the J gene lost 5 bases, with 12 bases spanning the gap. This CDR3 is 14 amino acids long. CDR3 bases: TGTGCCAGCAGTTTAGGCCCCGATTATACTGAAGCTTTCTTT. It yields the protein CASSLGPDYTEAFF.

The gene calls are TRBV5-1 and TRBJ1-2; a weak D match, TRBD1 (6 bases). The CDR3 is 14 residues long. Germline V gives CDR1 SGHRS, CDR2 YFSETQ. Trimming shortened V by 3 bases and J by 0 bases, and 9 bases separated the two germline ends. The CDR3 is CASSWGQSNYGYTF. Written as DNA, the CDR3 is TGCGCCAGCAGCTGGGGACAATCTAACTATGGCTACACCTTC.

This rearrangement joins TRBV6-5 to TRBJ1-1, with D unresolved. V lost 9 bases, J lost 1 base, and 12 bases lay in between. The CDR3 covers 13 residues. Germline V lookup: CDR1 MNHEY, CDR2 SVGAGI. The CDR3 sequence is CASNKDQNTEAFF. The CDR3 bases are TGTGCCAGTAACAAAGATCAGAACACTGAAGCTTTCTTT.

The CDR3 region has the DNA TGTGCCACCAGCAGAGTCGGAGGGACTAGCACAGATACGCAGTATTTT. Protein: CATSRVGGTSTDTQYF. The V call is TRBV15, the J call TRBJ2-3; tentative D call: TRBD2 (6 bases). Germline V gives CDR1 LNHNV, CDR2 YYDKDF (reference sequence). Trimming left V 1 base short and J 0 bases short, with 11 bases between. This CDR3 contains 16 residues.

The chain links TRBV6-4 to TRBJ2-2; 8 nucleotides align to TRBD1. V dropped 3 bases and J dropped 3; count of bases not matched to a gene: 0. The germline V gene encodes CDR1 MRHNA and CDR2 SNTAGT. This CDR3 is 14 amino acids long. The CDR3 loop is CASSEGQDTGELFF. The CDR3, as DNA: TGTGCCAGCAGTGAGGGACAGGACACCGGGGAGCTGTTTTTT.

The genes are TRBV15 and TRBJ2-7, with TRBD1 identical over 7 bases. The CDR3 totals 16 residues. V was clipped by 0 bases and J by 0 bases; unmatched bases: 5. Germline-derived CDR1 and CDR2 are LNHNV and YYDKDF (reference sequence). As DNA, the CDR3 is TGTGCCACCAGCAGAGAGGTCGCAGGGGGCTCCTACGAGCAGTACTTC. Translated, it gives CATSREVAGGSYEQYF.

The genes are TRBV5-1 and TRBJ2-7, with TRBD1 as a possible D gene (5 bases). The V and J ends lost 0 bases and 3 bases respectively, with 7 bases between them. Germline CDR1 reads SGHRS; CDR2 reads YFSETQ. CDR3 length: 13 amino acids. CDR3 residues: CASSLAQGYEQYF. The CDR3 nucleotides are TGCGCCAGCAGCTTGGCGCAGGGCTACGAGCAGTACTTC.

The chain combines TRBV14 with TRBJ1-4, with D perhaps TRBD1 (6 bases). V was cut by 1 base and J by 5 bases, with 11 bases left in between. Germline assignment: CDR1 SGHDN and CDR2 FVKESK. CDR3 length: 15 amino acids. CDR3 in DNA: TGTGCCAGCAGCCAAGTAACAGGGCGAAATGAAAAACTGTTTTTT. It encodes CASSQVTGRNEKLFF.

This clone was seen a single time. The chain employs TRBV27 and TRBJ2-1; 10 nucleotides line up with TRBD1. CDR1 is MNHEY, CDR2 SMNVEV, per germline (reference sequence). The CDR3 consists of 14 residues. V was clipped by 8 bases and J by 8 bases; unmatched bases: 9. The DNA for the CDR3 is TGTGCCAGCGGGGACAGGGGCGTGGTGGATGAGCAGTTCTTC. Its protein product is CASGDRGVVDEQFF.

The CDR3 loop reads CASSLWASGGANTGELFF. The DNA of the CDR3 is TGTGCCAGCAGCTTATGGGCTAGCGGGGGGGCGAACACCGGGGAGCTGTTTTTT. The genes are TRBV7-2 and TRBJ2-2, with 12 bases lining up with TRBD2. CDR1 and CDR2 from the germline V gene are SGHTA and FQGNSA. The J segment lost 0 bases and the V segment lost 2 bases, leaving 4 bases of the junction unmatched. This CDR3 has 18 amino acids.

The J gene is TRBJ2-1, the V gene TRBV4-1, with 11 bases lining up with TRBD2. Germline-derived CDR1 and CDR2 are MGHRA and YSYEKL. V lost 4 bases and J lost 5; bases outside the gene matches: 13. This CDR3 comprises 18 residues. The CDR3 sequence: CASSPFSPGLAVNNEQFF. The CDR3 nucleotides read TGCGCCAGCAGCCCGTTCTCTCCGGGACTAGCGGTTAACAATGAGCAGTTCTTC.